This TCR beta chain was profiled in a study of shared clonotypes between healthy human individuals. Germline values: CDR1 SGHAT, CDR2 FQNNGV. V lost 1 base, J lost 1 base, and 14 bases lay in between. CDR3 length equals 17 residues. Study-wide results and caveats: Sharing across a handful of donors was seen in 4% to 6.5% of naive CD4 clonotypes. It was the non-shared clonotypes that had lower generation probabilities than clonotypes shared by all four donors.

Comments on this clone: Antigen: not known.

The deep-level immunoSEQ assay was used. Profiled with immunoSEQ multiplex PCR; TCRdb holds only in-frame clones, not every one. Of a few hundred thousand clones in the sample, 95% to 98% are singletons; the top ten hold around 0.058%. The chain uses TRBV11-2 and TRBJ2-1; D remains ambiguous. Sequenced: naive CD4+ T cells sorted from blood. Subset described: CD45RA+ positively selected. The source is a young woman in good health. In DNA, the CDR3 is TGTGCCAGCAGCTTAGCCTTTGGCCCCGGGTCCTACAATGAGCAGTTCTTC. Protein sequence: CASSLAFGPGSYNEQFF.